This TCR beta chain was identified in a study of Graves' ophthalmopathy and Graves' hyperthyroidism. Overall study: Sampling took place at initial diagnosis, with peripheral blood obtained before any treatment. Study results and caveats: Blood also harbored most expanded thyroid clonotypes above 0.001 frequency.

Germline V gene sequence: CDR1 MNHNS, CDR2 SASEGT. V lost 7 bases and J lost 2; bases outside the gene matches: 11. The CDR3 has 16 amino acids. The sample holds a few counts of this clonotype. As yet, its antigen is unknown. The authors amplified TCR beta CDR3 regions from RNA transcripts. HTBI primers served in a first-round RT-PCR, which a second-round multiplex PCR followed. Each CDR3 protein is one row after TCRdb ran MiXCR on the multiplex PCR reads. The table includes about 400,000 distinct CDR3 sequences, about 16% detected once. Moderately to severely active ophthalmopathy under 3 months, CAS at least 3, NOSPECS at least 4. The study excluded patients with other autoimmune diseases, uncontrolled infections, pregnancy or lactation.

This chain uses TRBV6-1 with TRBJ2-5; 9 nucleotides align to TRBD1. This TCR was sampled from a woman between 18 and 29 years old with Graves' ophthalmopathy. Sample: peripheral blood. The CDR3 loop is CASTRSGTGSQETQYF. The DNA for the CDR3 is TGTGCCAGCACCCGTTCCGGGACAGGGAGTCAAGAGACCCAGTACTTC.